Listed below are T cell receptor beta chains from one sample, sequenced in a study of Graves' ophthalmopathy and Graves' hyperthyroidism. TCRdb re-analysed the multiplex PCR reads in MiXCR, keeping a single row per CDR3 protein. Of roughly 700,000 distinct CDR3 sequences in the sample, roughly 41% are singletons; the top ten hold 44%. Source material: peripheral blood. The receptor source for this set is an adult man with Graves' ophthalmopathy. CDR3s leave out the opening cysteine and the closing phenylalanine or tryptophan. Fields, in order: CDR3 protein, J gene, V gene, clone size. A clone size is listed for some rows: how often the clone was seen (once, few, many), or a class if it is expanded.

ASSRSDLRGETQY TRBJ2-5 TRBV2 many
ASTDTASSGANVLT TRBJ2-6 TRBV19 NA
ASSLEGQETQY TRBJ2-5 TRBV7-3 many
ASSLATDHNSPLH TRBJ1-6 TRBV7-8 once
ASSSDRVYETQY TRBJ2-5 TRBV2 NA
ASSEAGGLETQY TRBJ2-5 TRBV2 NA
ASSQIFNQPQH TRBJ1-5 TRBV7-2 NA
ASSFSRDQPQH TRBJ1-5 TRBV24-1 few
ASSLDPGDGGYT TRBJ1-2 TRBV7-2 many
ASSPSPTRTNTEAF TRBJ1-1 TRBV11-2 NA
SARVGGQGYEQY TRBJ2-7 TRBV20-1 few
ASRAYFGALDNSPLH TRBJ1-6 TRBV2 few
ASSYSAGTVY TRBJ1-3 TRBV10-3 once
ASSYSPDRGYT TRBJ1-2 TRBV6-6 few
AISISRGQAEAF TRBJ1-1 TRBV10-3 many
ASSQGHTGVYEQY TRBJ2-7 TRBV11-2 few
ASSEYRWGASGANVLT TRBJ2-6 TRBV25-1 many